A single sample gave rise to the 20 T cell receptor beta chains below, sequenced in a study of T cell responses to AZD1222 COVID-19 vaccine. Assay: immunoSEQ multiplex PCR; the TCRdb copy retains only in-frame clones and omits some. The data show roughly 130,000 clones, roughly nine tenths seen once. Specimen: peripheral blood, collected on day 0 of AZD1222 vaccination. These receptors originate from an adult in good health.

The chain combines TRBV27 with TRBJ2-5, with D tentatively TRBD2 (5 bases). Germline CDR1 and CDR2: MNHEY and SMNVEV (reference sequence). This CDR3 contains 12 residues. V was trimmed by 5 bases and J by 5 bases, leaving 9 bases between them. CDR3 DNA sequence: TGTGCCAGCAGTCAAGGAGGCGAGACCCAGTACTTC. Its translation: CASSQGGETQYF.

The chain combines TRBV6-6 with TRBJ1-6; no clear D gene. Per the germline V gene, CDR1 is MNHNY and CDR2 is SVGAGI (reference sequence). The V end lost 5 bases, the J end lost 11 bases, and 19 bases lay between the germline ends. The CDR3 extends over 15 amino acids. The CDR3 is CASSHAREGRPPLHF. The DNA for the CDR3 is TGTGCCAGCAGTCATGCTAGGGAGGGAAGACCACCCCTCCACTTT.

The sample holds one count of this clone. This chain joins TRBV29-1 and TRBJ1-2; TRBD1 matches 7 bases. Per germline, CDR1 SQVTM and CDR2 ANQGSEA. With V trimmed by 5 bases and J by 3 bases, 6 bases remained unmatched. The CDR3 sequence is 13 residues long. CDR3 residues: CSVIQDRYYGYTF. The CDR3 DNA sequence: TGCAGCGTTATACAGGACAGGTACTATGGCTACACCTTC.

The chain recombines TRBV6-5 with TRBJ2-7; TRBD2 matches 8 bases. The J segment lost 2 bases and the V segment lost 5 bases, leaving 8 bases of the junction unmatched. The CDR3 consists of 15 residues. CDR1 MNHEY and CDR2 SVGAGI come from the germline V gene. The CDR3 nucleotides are TGTGCCAGCAGTCAGTCTAGCGGGCTAACCTACGAGCAGTACTTC. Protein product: CASSQSSGLTYEQYF.

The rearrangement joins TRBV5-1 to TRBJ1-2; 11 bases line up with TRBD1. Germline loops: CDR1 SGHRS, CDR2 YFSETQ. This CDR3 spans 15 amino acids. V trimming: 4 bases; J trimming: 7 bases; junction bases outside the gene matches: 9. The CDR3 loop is CASSVAPGQGGGYTF. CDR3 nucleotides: TGCGCCAGCAGCGTAGCCCCGGGACAGGGGGGTGGCTACACCTTC.

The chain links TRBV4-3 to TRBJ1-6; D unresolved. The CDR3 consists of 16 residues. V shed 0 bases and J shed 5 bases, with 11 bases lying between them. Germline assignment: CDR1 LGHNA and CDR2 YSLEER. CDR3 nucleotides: TGCGCCAGCAGCCAAGATAGAGGGTGGGATAATTCACCCCTCCACTTT. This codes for CASSQDRGWDNSPLHF.

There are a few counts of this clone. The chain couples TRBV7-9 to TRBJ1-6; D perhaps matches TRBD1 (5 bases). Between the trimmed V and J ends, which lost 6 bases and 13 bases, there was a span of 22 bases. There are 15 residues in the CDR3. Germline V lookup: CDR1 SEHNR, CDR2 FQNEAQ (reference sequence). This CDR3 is CASRPGTGVGWPLHF. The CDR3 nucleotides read TGTGCCAGCAGGCCCGGGACGGGGGTCGGGTGGCCCCTCCACTTT. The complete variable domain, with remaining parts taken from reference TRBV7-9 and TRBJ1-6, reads DTGVSQNPRHKITKRGQNVTFRCDPISEHNRLYWYRQTLGQGPEFLTYFQNEAQLEKSRLLSDRFSAERPKGSFSTLEIQRTEQGDSAMYLCASRPGTGVGWPLHFGNGTRLTVT.

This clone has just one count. The chain's CDR3 is CASTGRGPYTEAFF. CDR3 nucleotides: TGTGCCAGTACTGGGAGGGGGCCGTATACTGAAGCTTTCTTT. V and J are TRBV19 and TRBJ1-1, with 7 nucleotides matching TRBD1. This CDR3 is 14 amino acids long. From germline, CDR1 is LNHDA and CDR2 SQIVND (reference sequence). V shed 7 bases, J shed 5 bases, and the junction held 10 bases outside the gene matches. Full variable domain (rest looked up from reference TRBV19 and TRBJ1-1): DGGITQSPKYLFRKEGQNVTLSCEQNLNHDAMYWYRQDPGQGLRLIYYSQIVNDFQKGDIAEGYSVSREKKESFPLTVTSAQKNPTAFYLCASTGRGPYTEAFFGQGTRLTVV.

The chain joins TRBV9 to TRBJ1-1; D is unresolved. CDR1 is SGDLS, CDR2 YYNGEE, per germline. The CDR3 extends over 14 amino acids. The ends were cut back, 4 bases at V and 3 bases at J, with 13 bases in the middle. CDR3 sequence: CASSPYPRDTEAFF. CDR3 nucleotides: TGTGCCAGCAGCCCTTACCCCCGGGACACTGAAGCTTTCTTT.

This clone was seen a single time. The CDR3, as DNA: TGTGCCAGCACCTCGTTTCCGAGCAATGAGCAGTTCTTC. Protein product: CASTSFPSNEQFF. The chain recombines TRBV12-3 or TRBV12-4 with TRBJ2-1; D is undetermined. This CDR3 comprises 13 residues. Trimming took 7 bases from V and 6 from J, leaving 13 bases between them.

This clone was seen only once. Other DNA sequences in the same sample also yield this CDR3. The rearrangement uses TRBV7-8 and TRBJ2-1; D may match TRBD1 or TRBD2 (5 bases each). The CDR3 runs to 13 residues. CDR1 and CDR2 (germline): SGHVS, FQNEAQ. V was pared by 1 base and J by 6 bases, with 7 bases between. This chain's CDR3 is CASSLGGPNEQFF. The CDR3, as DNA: TGTGCCAGCAGCTTAGGGGGACCCAATGAGCAGTTCTTC.

The CDR3 DNA follows: TGTGCCAGCAACAACACAACTAATGAAAAACTGTTTTTT. This codes for CASNNTTNEKLFF. The gene calls are TRBV7-9 and TRBJ1-4; no definite D call. CDR1 is SEHNR, CDR2 FQNEAQ, per germline (reference sequence). Trimming pared 7 bases from V and 0 bases from J, leaving 6 bases between. CDR3 length: 13 amino acids.

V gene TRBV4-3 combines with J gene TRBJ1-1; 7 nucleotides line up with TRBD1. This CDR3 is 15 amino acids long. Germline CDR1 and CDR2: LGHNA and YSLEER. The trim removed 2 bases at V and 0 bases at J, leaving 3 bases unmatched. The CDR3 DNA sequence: TGCGCCAGCAGCCAACAGACAGGGCTGAACACTGAAGCTTTCTTT. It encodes CASSQQTGLNTEAFF.

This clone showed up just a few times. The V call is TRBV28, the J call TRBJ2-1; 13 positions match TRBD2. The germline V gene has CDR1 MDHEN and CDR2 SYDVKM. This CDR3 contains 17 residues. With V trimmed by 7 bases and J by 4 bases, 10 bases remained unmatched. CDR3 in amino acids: CASTSPSTSGGYNEQFF. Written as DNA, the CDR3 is TGTGCCAGCACATCTCCGTCGACTAGCGGGGGGTACAATGAGCAGTTCTTC.

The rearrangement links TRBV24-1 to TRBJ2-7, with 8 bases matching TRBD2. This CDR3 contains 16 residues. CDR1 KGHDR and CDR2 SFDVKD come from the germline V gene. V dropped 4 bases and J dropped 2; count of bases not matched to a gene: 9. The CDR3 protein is CATSDPGGTSPYEQYF. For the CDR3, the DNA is TGTGCCACCAGTGACCCGGGTGGGACTAGTCCCTACGAGCAGTACTTC.

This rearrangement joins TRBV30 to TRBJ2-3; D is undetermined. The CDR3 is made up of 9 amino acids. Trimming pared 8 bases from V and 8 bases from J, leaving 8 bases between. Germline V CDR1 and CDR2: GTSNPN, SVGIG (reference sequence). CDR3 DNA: TGTGCCGTGGACGGTACGCAGTATTTT. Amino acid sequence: CAVDGTQYF.

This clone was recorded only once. The CDR3 loop reads CASRVTGSSADTQYF. CDR3 in DNA: TGTGCCAGCCGCGTGACAGGGTCTAGTGCAGATACGCAGTATTTT. The chain has TRBV7-8 and TRBJ2-3, with TRBD1 matching 7 bases. This CDR3 region has 15 residues. Looked up from germline, CDR1 is SGHVS and CDR2 is FQNEAQ. Trimming cost V 8 bases and J 4 bases; bases outside gene matches: 12.

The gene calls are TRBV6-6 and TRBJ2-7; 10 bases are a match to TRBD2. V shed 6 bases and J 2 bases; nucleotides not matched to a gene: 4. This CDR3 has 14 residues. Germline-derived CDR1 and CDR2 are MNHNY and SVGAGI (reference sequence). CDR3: CASSLAGAAYEQYF. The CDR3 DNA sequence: TGTGCCAGCAGCCTAGCGGGGGCTGCCTACGAGCAGTACTTC.

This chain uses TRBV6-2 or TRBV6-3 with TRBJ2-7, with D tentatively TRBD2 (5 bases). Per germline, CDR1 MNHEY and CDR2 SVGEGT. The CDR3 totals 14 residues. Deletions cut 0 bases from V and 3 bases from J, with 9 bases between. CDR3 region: CASSYSGSDYEQYF. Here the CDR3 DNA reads TGTGCCAGCAGTTACTCAGGGAGTGACTACGAGCAGTACTTC.

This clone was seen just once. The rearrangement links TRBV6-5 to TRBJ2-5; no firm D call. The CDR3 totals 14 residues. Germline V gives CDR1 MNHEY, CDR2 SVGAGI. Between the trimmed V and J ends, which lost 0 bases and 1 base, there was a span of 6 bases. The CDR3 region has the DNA TGTGCCAGCAGTTACTCGGGCGGCCAAGAGACCCAGTACTTC. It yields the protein CASSYSGGQETQYF.